The rows below give T cell receptor beta chains drawn from one sample of a study of T cells after yellow fever vaccination. MiXCR was run by TCRdb on the 5' RACE reads, yielding one entry per CDR3 protein. The table records hundreds of thousands of distinct CDR3 sequences, 11% of them present only once. The source was PBMCs, collected on the day of the first yellow fever vaccination. All receptors derive from a man between 18 and 35 years old who received the YFV17D yellow fever vaccine. The CDR3 runs from the conserved cysteine through the conserved F or W. D genes are given only for firm matches. Only part of the rows carry a size: once, few, many, or a class if the clone is expanded.

>NA|TRBV27|TRBJ1-2|few
CASRAGDGYTF
TGTGCCAGCAGGGCAGGGGATGGCTACACCTTC
>NA|TRBV4-1|TRBJ2-1|NA
CASSQPTSSPYNEQFF
TGCGCCAGCAGCCAACCTACTAGTTCCCCCTACAATGAGCAGTTCTTC
>TRBD1|TRBV5-1|TRBJ1-1|many
CASSLTTGVGTEAFF
TGCGCCAGCAGCTTGACCACAGGGGTTGGCACTGAAGCTTTCTTT
>NA|TRBV7-9|TRBJ2-5|few
CASSWAVETQYF
TGTGCCAGCAGCTGGGCAGTGGAGACCCAGTACTTC
>TRBD1|TRBV5-1|TRBJ1-6|few
CASSLHLGTGYPLGDSPLHF
TGCGCCAGCAGCTTGCACCTCGGGACAGGTTACCCTCTGGGGGATTCACCCCTCCACTTT
>TRBD2|TRBV6-2/TRBV6-3|TRBJ2-1|few
CASRLELAGDDNEQFF
TGTGCCAGCAGACTTGAACTAGCGGGGGACGACAATGAGCAGTTCTTC
>NA|TRBV5-1|TRBJ2-2|NA
CASSQGTRTGELFF
TGCGCCAGCAGCCAAGGGACCCGCACCGGGGAGCTGTTTTTT
>NA|TRBV7-9|TRBJ1-5|NA
CASSRQEAEPQHF
TGTGCCAGCAGCCGACAGGAGGCCGAGCCCCAGCATTTT
>NA|TRBV5-6|TRBJ1-5|NA
CASSQGFRTGSNQPQHF
TGTGCCAGCAGTCAGGGGTTTAGAACAGGGAGTAATCAGCCCCAGCATTTT
>NA|TRBV7-3|TRBJ1-1|few
CASSSEGHTEAFF
TGTGCCAGCAGCTCCGAGGGGCACACTGAAGCTTTCTTT
>NA|TRBV6-5|TRBJ1-4|few
CASSYSGPDKLFF
TGTGCCAGCAGTTACTCAGGGCCGGACAAACTGTTTTTT
>TRBD2|TRBV4-3|TRBJ2-3|few
CASSQRRLASTDTQYF
TGCGCCAGCAGCCAGAGAAGACTAGCCAGCACAGATACGCAGTATTTT
>TRBD2|TRBV7-3|TRBJ2-3|NA
CASGGGATDTQYF
TGTGCCAGCGGCGGGGGAGCCACAGATACGCAGTATTTT
>TRBD1|TRBV7-2|TRBJ2-7|NA
CAIAWRGTGTYEQYF
TGTGCCATAGCTTGGAGGGGGACAGGTACCTACGAGCAGTACTTC
>NA|TRBV6-5|TRBJ2-3|NA
CASSYSWGTSTDTQYF
TGTGCCAGCAGTTACTCATGGGGGACTAGCACAGATACGCAGTATTTT
>NA|TRBV19|TRBJ2-7|NA
CATGDRSYEQYF
TGTGCCACCGGGGACCGGTCCTACGAGCAGTACTTC
>NA|TRBV19|TRBJ1-2|NA
CASSPEWGRTPNYGYTF
TGTGCCAGTAGCCCTGAATGGGGGCGTACACCTAACTATGGCTACACCTTC
>NA|TRBV20-1|TRBJ1-2|NA
CRARGGSGYTF
TGCAGGGCACGAGGGGGGTCAGGCTACACCTTC
>NA|TRBV5-6|TRBJ1-2|many
CASSLLGGMGFGYTF
TGTGCCAGCAGCTTGTTGGGCGGAATGGGTTTTGGCTACACCTTC
>NA|TRBV5-1|TRBJ2-5|many
CASSLATRETQYF
TGCGCCAGCAGCTTGGCCACCCGCGAGACCCAGTACTTC
>NA|TRBV5-1|TRBJ2-4|many
CASSLGSGDIQYF
TGCGCCAGCAGCTTGGGTTCGGGGGACATTCAGTACTTC
>TRBD1|TRBV6-1|TRBJ2-1|few
CASRNPDRDEQFF
TGTGCCAGCAGAAACCCGGACAGGGATGAGCAGTTCTTC
>NA|TRBV7-9|TRBJ2-7|few
CASSLASTARGEQYF
TGTGCCAGCAGCTTAGCATCGACTGCCCGGGGGGAGCAGTACTTC
>NA|TRBV5-1|TRBJ2-3|NA
CASRAGTDTQYF
TGCGCCAGCAGGGCGGGCACAGATACGCAGTATTTT
>NA|TRBV3-1|TRBJ1-3|NA
CASRPQGRGNTIYF
TGTGCCAGCAGACCGCAGGGTCGTGGAAACACCATATATTTT
>NA|TRBV7-9|TRBJ2-3|few
CASRPGEADTQYF
TGTGCCAGCAGACCAGGGGAAGCAGATACGCAGTATTTT
>NA|TRBV20-1|TRBJ2-2|many
CSAREGGGGELFF
TGCAGTGCTAGAGAGGGTGGGGGCGGGGAGCTGTTTTTT
>TRBD1|TRBV6-1|TRBJ2-2|few
CASSSLGQGAPANTGELFF
TGTGCCAGCAGCTCCCTTGGACAGGGGGCTCCCGCGAACACCGGGGAGCTGTTTTTT
>NA|TRBV24-1|TRBJ2-1|few
CATSDGGSYNEQFF
TGTGCCACCAGTGATGGGGGTTCCTACAATGAGCAGTTCTTC
>NA|TRBV20-1|TRBJ1-2|few
CSARELDSYGYTF
TGCAGTGCTAGAGAACTAGACAGCTATGGCTACACCTTC
>TRBD2|TRBV7-6|TRBJ2-3|NA
CASSLVTALAGGDTQYF
TGTGCCAGCAGCTTAGTTACGGCACTAGCGGGTGGAGATACGCAGTATTTT
>NA|TRBV7-9|TRBJ2-3|NA
CASSPWGLTDTQYF
TGTGCCAGCAGCCCGTGGGGCTTAACAGATACGCAGTATTTT
>NA|TRBV11-2|TRBJ2-1|few
CASSSLAGTGNNEQFF
TGTGCCAGCAGCTCCCTAGCTGGAACAGGGAACAATGAGCAGTTCTTC
>NA|TRBV15|TRBJ2-7|NA
CATSKGQSYEQYF
TGTGCCACCAGCAAAGGGCAATCCTACGAGCAGTACTTC
>NA|TRBV27|TRBJ2-3|NA
CASSLSMGNTQYF
TGTGCCAGCAGTTTATCGATGGGGAATACGCAGTATTTT
>TRBD1|TRBV5-1|TRBJ1-1|many
CASSPDRGGPNTEAFF
TGCGCCAGCAGCCCTGACAGGGGTGGCCCGAACACTGAAGCTTTCTTT
>NA|TRBV9|TRBJ2-7|NA
CASSGDKGEQYF
TGTGCCAGCAGCGGCGATAAGGGGGAGCAGTACTTC
>NA|TRBV7-2|TRBJ1-5|few
CASSLIGAAGESQPQHF
TGTGCCAGCAGCTTAATCGGTGCGGCCGGGGAAAGTCAGCCCCAGCATTTT
>NA|TRBV2|TRBJ2-3|few
CASRLLTDTQYF
TGTGCCAGCAGACTACTCACAGATACGCAGTATTTT
>TRBD2|TRBV4-1|TRBJ2-1|NA
CASSQPSGGEYNEQFF
TGCGCCAGCAGCCAACCTAGCGGGGGGGAATACAATGAGCAGTTCTTC
>TRBD1|TRBV5-1|TRBJ2-2|many
CASSLGDRNTGELFF
TGTGCCAGCAGCTTGGGGGACAGGAACACCGGGGAGCTGTTTTTT
>NA|TRBV2|TRBJ2-4|few
CASSEQGWGPMAKNIQYF
TGTGCCAGCAGTGAACAGGGATGGGGACCTATGGCCAAAAACATTCAGTACTTC
>TRBD2|TRBV19|TRBJ2-1|NA
CASRPGLANNEQFF
TGTGCCAGTAGGCCGGGACTAGCGAACAATGAGCAGTTCTTC
>NA|TRBV5-4|TRBJ2-1|NA
CASSGGGGRDNEQFF
TGTGCCAGCAGCGGAGGAGGGGGCCGGGACAATGAGCAGTTCTTC
>NA|TRBV25-1|TRBJ1-5|few
CASSGGTEGNQPQHF
TGTGCCAGCAGTGGGGGCACGGAGGGCAATCAGCCCCAGCATTTT
>NA|TRBV5-1|TRBJ1-3|few
CASSSSQGNTIYF
TGCGCCAGCAGCTCCTCCCAGGGAAACACCATATATTTT
>NA|TRBV4-3|TRBJ1-1|few
CASSQASWNTEAFF
TGCGCCAGCAGCCAAGCAAGTTGGAACACTGAAGCTTTCTTT
>NA|TRBV5-1|TRBJ1-1|NA
CASSFYPTGQGMNTEAFF
TGCGCCAGCAGCTTTTACCCTACCGGGCAGGGGATGAACACTGAAGCTTTCTTT